This TCR beta chain was obtained from a study of early T cells in non-severe SARS-CoV-2 infection. This clonotype was seen ten or more times. Antigen specificity is unknown. The CDR3 extends over 14 amino acids. With 5 bases removed from V and 0 bases from J, the gap between germline ends came to 8 bases. Findings and limits, study-wide: Anti-spike CD8 specificities were favored by VDJdb matching, whose results missed private and CD4 specificities.

Unique molecular identifiers tagged individual cDNA molecules. TCRdb ran MiXCR on the 5' RACE reads and lists one entry per CDR3 protein. The sample consists of fewer than 70,000 distinct CDR3 sequences, 10% to 15% of them appearing once. This sequence joins TRBV12-3 or TRBV12-4 and TRBJ1-5; D gene unclear. The receptor comes from an adult who was a healthcare worker with PCR-confirmed SARS-CoV-2 infection or an uninfected control (not recorded which). The sequencing input was whole blood. The CDR3 is CASSDKYSNQPQHF. CDR3 coding DNA: TGTGCCAGCAGTGACAAGTATAGCAATCAGCCCCAGCATTTT.